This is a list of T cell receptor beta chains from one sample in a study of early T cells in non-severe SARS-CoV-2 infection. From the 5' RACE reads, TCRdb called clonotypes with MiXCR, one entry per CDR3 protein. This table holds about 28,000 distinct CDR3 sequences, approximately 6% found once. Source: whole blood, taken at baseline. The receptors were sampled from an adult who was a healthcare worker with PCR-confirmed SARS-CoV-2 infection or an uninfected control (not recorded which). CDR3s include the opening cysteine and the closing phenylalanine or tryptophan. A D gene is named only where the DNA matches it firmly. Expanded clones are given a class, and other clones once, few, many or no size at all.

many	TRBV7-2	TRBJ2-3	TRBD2	CASSLKLAGGGHTQYF	TGTGCCAGCAGCTTAAAACTAGCGGGGGGCGGTCATACGCAGTATTTT
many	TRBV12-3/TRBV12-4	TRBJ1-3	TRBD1	CASSLGQPGNTIYF	TGTGCCAGCAGTCTGGGACAGCCGGGAAACACCATATATTTT
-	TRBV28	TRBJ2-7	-	CASSAPGHVLGQYF	TGTGCCAGCAGTGCACCGGGACATGTCCTAGGGCAGTACTTC
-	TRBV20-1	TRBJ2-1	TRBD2	CSARRAGGRSEQFF	TGCAGTGCTAGACGAGCGGGGGGGCGTAGTGAGCAGTTCTTC
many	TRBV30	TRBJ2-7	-	CAWSAEWDEQYF	TGTGCCTGGAGTGCTGAGTGGGACGAGCAGTACTTC
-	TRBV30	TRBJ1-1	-	CAWSVSFGANTEAFF	TGTGCCTGGAGTGTAAGTTTCGGGGCGAACACTGAAGCTTTCTTT
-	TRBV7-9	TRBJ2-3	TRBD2	CASSRTSPPDTQYF	TGTGCCAGCTCCAGGACTAGCCCCCCAGATACGCAGTATTTT
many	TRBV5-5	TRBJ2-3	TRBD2	CASSKLAGAGTDTQYF	TGTGCCAGCAGCAAGCTAGCGGGGGCTGGCACAGATACGCAGTATTTT
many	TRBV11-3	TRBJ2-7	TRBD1	CASSLEWTGREQYF	TGTGCCAGCAGCTTAGAGTGGACAGGGAGGGAGCAGTACTTC
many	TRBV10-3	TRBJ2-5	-	CAISDAEETQYF	TGTGCCATCAGTGACGCGGAAGAGACCCAGTACTTC
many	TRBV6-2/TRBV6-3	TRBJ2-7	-	CASRTRLDSYEQYF	TGTGCCAGCAGAACCAGACTTGACAGCTACGAGCAGTACTTC
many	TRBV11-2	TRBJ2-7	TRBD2	CASSLLAAGFDEQYF	TGTGCCAGCAGCTTACTAGCGGCGGGGTTCGACGAGCAGTACTTC
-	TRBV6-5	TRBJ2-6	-	CASSPTRQSRANVLTF	TGTGCCAGCAGTCCAACCCGACAGTCTCGGGCCAACGTCCTGACTTTC
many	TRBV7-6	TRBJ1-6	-	CASSLSGEGPLHF	TGTGCCAGCAGCTTATCGGGGGAAGGACCCCTCCACTTT
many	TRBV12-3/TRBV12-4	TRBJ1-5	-	CASSFSSNQPQHF	TGTGCCAGCAGTTTCAGTAGCAATCAGCCCCAGCATTTT
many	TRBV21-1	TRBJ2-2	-	CASNTGELFF	TGTGCCAGCAACACCGGGGAGCTGTTTTTT
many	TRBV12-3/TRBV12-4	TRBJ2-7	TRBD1	CASSTGTGGREQYF	TGTGCCAGCAGTACCGGGACAGGGGGTCGCGAGCAGTACTTC
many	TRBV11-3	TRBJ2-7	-	CASSLRPGTPSYEQYF	TGTGCCAGCAGCTTAAGACCCGGGACCCCCTCCTACGAGCAGTACTTC
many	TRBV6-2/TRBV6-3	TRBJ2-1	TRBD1	CASRWGGTGGNEQFF	TGTGCCAGCAGGTGGGGCGGGACAGGGGGCAATGAGCAGTTCTTC
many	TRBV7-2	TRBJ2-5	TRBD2	CASREWLAGQETQYF	TGTGCCAGCAGGGAGTGGTTAGCGGGCCAAGAGACCCAGTACTTC
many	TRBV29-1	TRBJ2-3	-	CSVRSPDTQYF	TGCAGCGTTCGGAGTCCAGATACGCAGTATTTT
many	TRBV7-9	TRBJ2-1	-	CASSLAGVEQFF	TGTGCCAGCAGCTTAGCGGGGGTCGAGCAGTTCTTC
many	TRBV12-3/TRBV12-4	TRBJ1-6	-	CASSPQTGNSPLHF	TGTGCCAGCAGTCCCCAGACAGGCAATTCACCCCTCCACTTT
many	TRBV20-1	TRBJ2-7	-	CSAASLAESRSGEQYF	TGCAGTGCTGCGTCCTTAGCGGAGAGCCGCTCTGGCGAGCAGTACTTC
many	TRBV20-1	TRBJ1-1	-	CSASRTVTMNTEAFF	TGCAGTGCTAGTCGGACAGTAACAATGAACACTGAAGCTTTCTTT
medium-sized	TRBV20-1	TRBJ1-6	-	CSASGPDNSPLHF	TGCAGTGCTAGCGGGCCAGATAATTCACCCCTCCACTTT
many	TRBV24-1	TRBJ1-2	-	CATSEQGGLSGYTF	TGTGCCACCAGTGAACAGGGAGGATTGAGTGGCTACACCTTC
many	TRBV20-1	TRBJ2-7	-	CSARGPGTRSYEQYF	TGCAGTGCTAGGGGTCCCGGGACTCGTTCCTACGAGCAGTACTTC
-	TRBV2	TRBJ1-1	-	CASSGWTVRNTEAFF	TGTGCCAGCAGTGGCTGGACAGTCCGGAACACTGAAGCTTTCTTT
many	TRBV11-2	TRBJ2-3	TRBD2	CASSTTSGRVSDTQYF	TGTGCCAGCAGCACGACTAGCGGGAGGGTCTCAGATACGCAGTATTTT
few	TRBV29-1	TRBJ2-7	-	CSVRLAPYVYEQYF	TGCAGCGTCCGCCTAGCGCCCTACGTTTACGAGCAGTACTTC
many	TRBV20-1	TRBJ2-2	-	CSARFGSDTGELFF	TGCAGTGCTAGATTCGGGAGTGACACCGGGGAGCTGTTTTTT
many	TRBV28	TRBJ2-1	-	CASSPPVGAVTYNEQFF	TGTGCCAGCAGTCCCCCGGTAGGAGCGGTGACCTACAATGAGCAGTTCTTC
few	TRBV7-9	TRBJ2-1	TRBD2	CASSALAGNEQFF	TGTGCCAGCAGCGCCCTAGCGGGGAATGAGCAGTTCTTC
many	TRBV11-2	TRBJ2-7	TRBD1	CASSLGQGIYEQYF	TGTGCCAGCAGCTTAGGACAGGGGATATACGAGCAGTACTTC
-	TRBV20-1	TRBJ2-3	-	CSAPKGGKGTDTQYF	TGCAGTGCTCCCAAGGGGGGAAAAGGCACAGATACGCAGTATTTT
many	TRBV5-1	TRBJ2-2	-	CASSSSVSTGELFF	TGCGCCAGCAGCTCCAGTGTGAGCACCGGGGAGCTGTTTTTT
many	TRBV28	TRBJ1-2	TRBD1	CASSRGTGGRYGYTF	TGTGCCAGCAGTCGAGGGACAGGGGGGAGATATGGCTACACCTTC
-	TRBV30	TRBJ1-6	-	CAARGEYNSPLHF	TGTGCCGCGAGGGGGGAGTATAATTCACCCCTCCACTTT
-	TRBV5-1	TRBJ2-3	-	CASSLVGEISTDTQYF	TGCGCCAGCAGCTTGGTGGGCGAGATAAGCACAGATACGCAGTATTTT
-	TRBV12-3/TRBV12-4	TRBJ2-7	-	CASSFGPGSPYEQYF	TGTGCCAGCAGTTTTGGTCCAGGATCTCCCTACGAGCAGTACTTC
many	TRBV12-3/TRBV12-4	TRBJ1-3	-	CASSWDGYSGNTIYF	TGTGCCAGCAGTTGGGACGGGTATTCTGGAAACACCATATATTTT
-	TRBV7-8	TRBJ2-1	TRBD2	CASSLAPGLAEKFF	TGTGCCAGCAGCTTAGCCCCGGGACTAGCGGAAAAGTTCTTC
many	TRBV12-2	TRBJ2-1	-	CASRYLSGLVDDEQFF	TGTGCAAGTCGCTACCTGTCGGGACTAGTTGACGATGAGCAGTTCTTC
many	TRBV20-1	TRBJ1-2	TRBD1	CSARPRGLDYGYTF	TGCAGTGCCCGTCCTAGGGGGCTGGACTATGGCTACACCTTC
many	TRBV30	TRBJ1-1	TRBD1	CAWSLADRVNF	TGTGCCTGGAGTTTGGCGGACAGGGTAAACTTT
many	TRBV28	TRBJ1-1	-	CASKNPVNTEAFF	TGTGCCAGCAAGAACCCCGTGAACACTGAAGCTTTCTTT
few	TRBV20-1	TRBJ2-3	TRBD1	CSARSRTGHPESQYF	TGCAGTGCTAGGTCCAGGACAGGCCACCCGGAATCGCAGTATTTT
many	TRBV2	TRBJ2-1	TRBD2	CASSLAGAYNEQFF	TGTGCCAGCAGTCTAGCGGGAGCCTACAATGAGCAGTTCTTC
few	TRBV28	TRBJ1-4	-	CASRTGGGDEKLFF	TGTGCCAGCAGGACTGGAGGCGGGGATGAAAAACTGTTTTTT
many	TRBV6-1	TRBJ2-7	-	CASKPGPTSYEQYF	TGTGCCAGCAAGCCGGGACCAACCTCCTACGAGCAGTACTTC